These 5 T cell receptor beta chains came from one sample sequenced in a study of T cell repertoires in cytomegalovirus infection (dated by TCRdb to the late 2010s). Instrument used: Illumina HiSeq 1500. Starting from the raw public reads, TCRdb applied fastp trimming at Q25, assembled clones with MiXCR and retained in-frame beta chains. Every distinct CDR3 protein forms one entry, paired with its most common genes and DNA. This sample gives 200,000 to 250,000 distinct CDR3 sequences in total; 10% to 15% of them show up just once. Jointly, the top ten make up approximately 1.8% of the sample. Material: PBMCs. These receptors were taken from a human donor in good health (CMV status not recorded). Some clones in this sample may be carry-over from other donors' samples.

The V gene is TRBV27, the J gene TRBJ1-2; 9 bases align to TRBD1. The CDR3 consists of 16 residues. Losses at the gene ends were 4 bases for V and 5 bases for J; bases not matched to a gene: 11. Germline loops: CDR1 MNHEY, CDR2 SMNVEV (reference sequence). CDR3: CASSSNNRGRGYGYTF. Written as DNA, the CDR3 is TGTGCCAGCAGTTCCAACAACAGGGGGCGAGGGTATGGCTACACCTTC.

V usage is TRBV9 and J usage is TRBJ2-7, with D tentatively TRBD2 (5 bases). The V end lost 3 bases, the J end lost 6 bases, and 13 bases lay between the germline ends. Looked up from germline, CDR1 is SGDLS and CDR2 is YYNGEE. The CDR3 extends over 13 amino acids. CDR3 DNA sequence: TGTGCCAGCAGCGCGACAACCGCGGGCGAGCAGTACTTC. Translating it yields CASSATTAGEQYF.

This clonotype was detected many times. The chain links TRBV6-2 or TRBV6-3 to TRBJ2-5, with TRBD2 identical over 7 bases. Germline values: CDR1 MNHEY, CDR2 SVGEGT. CDR3 length: 13 residues. V trimming: 7 bases; J trimming: 4 bases; junction bases outside the gene matches: 6. CDR3 loop: CASMGGSGETQYF. The CDR3 DNA is TGTGCCAGCATGGGGGGGAGTGGAGAGACCCAGTACTTC.

Many counts were recorded for this clonotype. The V and J genes are TRBV6-5 and TRBJ1-3; D is perhaps TRBD1 (5 bases). The germline gives CDR1 MNHEY, CDR2 SVGAGI. This CDR3 has 14 amino acids. Trimming took off 4 bases at V and 1 base at J, with 8 bases between the two ends. In DNA form, the CDR3 reads TGTGCCAGCAGTTCGGGGCTTTCTGGAAACACCATATATTTT. Its protein is CASSSGLSGNTIYF.

This clonotype was picked up a small number of times. This rearrangement joins TRBV19 to TRBJ1-2; 11 nucleotides line up with TRBD1. Germline V gives CDR1 LNHDA, CDR2 SQIVND (reference sequence). The CDR3 runs 13 residues. The junction had 4 bases not matched to a gene; V was cut back by 6 bases and J by 7 bases. CDR3 sequence: CASRGQGDVGYTF. For the CDR3, the DNA is TGTGCCAGTAGGGGACAGGGGGACGTTGGCTACACCTTC.